This T cell receptor beta chain was documented in a study of blood T cell repertoires in COVID-19. In the original analysis: Reference gene primer amplification yielded estimated nucleated cell counts. The assay was immunoSEQ multiplex PCR, and TCRdb's table has in-frame clones only and misses some. V, J and clone size are taken as reported in that table, and D and trimming were inferred from the DNA itself. The table shows approximately 250,000 clones, with 86% occurring only once. The source is a woman between 65 and 79 years old with COVID-19, enrolled during active disease. The specimen was peripheral blood.

This CDR3 is CASRIGGINSPLHF. The CDR3 DNA follows: TGTGCCAGCAGGATAGGGGGCATTAATTCACCCCTCCACTTT. This chain uses TRBV6-5 with TRBJ1-6, with 7 bases aligning to TRBD1. The J segment lost 6 bases and the V segment lost 6 bases, leaving 5 bases of the junction unmatched. CDR3 length: 14 amino acids. Germline values: CDR1 MNHEY, CDR2 SVGAGI.